This TCR beta chain was recovered during a study of T cells in tumors after PD-1 blockade (dated by TCRdb to between 2019 and 2020). Regarding the study in general: Prior checkpoint blockade, systemic immunosuppressant use, and recent radiotherapy or other anti-cancer therapy within 4 weeks were grounds for patient exclusion. Ongoing daily vismodegib 150 mg was also given to a subset of patients during anti-PD-1 treatment. Bulk TCR sequencing was performed on nine to eleven peripheral blood samples from about five patients to compare blood and tumor clonotypes. Using site-matched tumors from BCC or SCC patients sampled before and after anti-PD-1 therapy, the study carried out paired single-cell RNA and TCR sequencing. Peripheral blood samples averaged around 110,000 TCR templates (range about 24,679-290,000) and about 40,000 unique clonotypes. Patients received pembrolizumab 200 mg every 3 weeks or cemiplimab 350 mg every 2 weeks. RECIST version 1.1 was the standard used to evaluate clinical response. What the work shows at the level of the full study, not this receptor alone: The source of novel T cell clones was not identified and could include lymphoid organs or rare unexpanded clones within the tumor or its periphery. Roughly two fifths of TCR clonotypes from the tumor were detected in blood, and certain novel exhausted tumor clones were present in blood collected before treatment, which suggests recruitment from the periphery.

The sample holds a few counts of this clone. Its antigen is not yet known. One base away there is no much larger clone; base qualities are not given. Deep TCRbeta sequencing was performed with the immunoSEQ platform. Per the source publication's procedure: Only productive rearrangements were exported from the immunoSEQ Analyzer for downstream analysis. T cell phenotypes were assigned to bulk TCRbeta clonotypes by matching to single-cell RNA+TCR-seq clones sharing the same TCRbeta sequence. Clone enrichment in tumor was calculated as tumor frequency divided by PBMC frequency from bulk TCR sequencing. GLIPH was used to group TCRs into specificity groups, clusters of distinct TCRs likely recognizing common antigens via shared CDR3 motifs. In TCRdb, the immuneACCESS table is reduced to in-frame sequences with V and J assigned. These tables do not hold every clone; where another copy was compared, an unresolved V gene accounts for under half, and the others remain unexplained. The D gene and trimming were derived from the DNA, and the V and J assignments and clone size from that table. The sample data list more than 40,000 clones, and approximately 80% of these were observed just once. The ten largest clones represent about 9.3% of the sample.

The CDR3 starts with the cysteine, ends with the phenylalanine, and has 14 residues. The retained sequence is limited to the CDR3, 42 bases, with the frame set at the first base. The germline V gene (reference sequence) supplies CDR1 SGHKS and CDR2 YYEKEE. The junction shows trimming of 5 bases on V and 9 bases on J, and the gene matches do not reach 7 bases of it. For bulk TCRbeta sequencing, genomic DNA was extracted from tumor biopsies or peripheral blood, and input amounts ranged from about 600 ng to 6,500 ng. Every patient had histologically proven advanced or metastatic basal or squamous cell carcinoma and was a poor candidate for surgical resection. The basal cell carcinoma cohort comprised about a dozen patients, of whom 8 had bulk tumor TCR sequencing.

The sequenced sample was PBMCs, obtained before anti-PD-1 therapy. The receptor chain draws on TRBV5-5 and TRBJ1-6; the junction holds 8 bases that match TRBD1. The sequence came from a human donor with advanced basal cell or squamous cell carcinoma (not recorded which). The bases are TGTGCCAGCAGTTTCGGGACAGGAGGTTCACCCCTCCACTTT. Its protein is CASSFGTGGSPLHF.